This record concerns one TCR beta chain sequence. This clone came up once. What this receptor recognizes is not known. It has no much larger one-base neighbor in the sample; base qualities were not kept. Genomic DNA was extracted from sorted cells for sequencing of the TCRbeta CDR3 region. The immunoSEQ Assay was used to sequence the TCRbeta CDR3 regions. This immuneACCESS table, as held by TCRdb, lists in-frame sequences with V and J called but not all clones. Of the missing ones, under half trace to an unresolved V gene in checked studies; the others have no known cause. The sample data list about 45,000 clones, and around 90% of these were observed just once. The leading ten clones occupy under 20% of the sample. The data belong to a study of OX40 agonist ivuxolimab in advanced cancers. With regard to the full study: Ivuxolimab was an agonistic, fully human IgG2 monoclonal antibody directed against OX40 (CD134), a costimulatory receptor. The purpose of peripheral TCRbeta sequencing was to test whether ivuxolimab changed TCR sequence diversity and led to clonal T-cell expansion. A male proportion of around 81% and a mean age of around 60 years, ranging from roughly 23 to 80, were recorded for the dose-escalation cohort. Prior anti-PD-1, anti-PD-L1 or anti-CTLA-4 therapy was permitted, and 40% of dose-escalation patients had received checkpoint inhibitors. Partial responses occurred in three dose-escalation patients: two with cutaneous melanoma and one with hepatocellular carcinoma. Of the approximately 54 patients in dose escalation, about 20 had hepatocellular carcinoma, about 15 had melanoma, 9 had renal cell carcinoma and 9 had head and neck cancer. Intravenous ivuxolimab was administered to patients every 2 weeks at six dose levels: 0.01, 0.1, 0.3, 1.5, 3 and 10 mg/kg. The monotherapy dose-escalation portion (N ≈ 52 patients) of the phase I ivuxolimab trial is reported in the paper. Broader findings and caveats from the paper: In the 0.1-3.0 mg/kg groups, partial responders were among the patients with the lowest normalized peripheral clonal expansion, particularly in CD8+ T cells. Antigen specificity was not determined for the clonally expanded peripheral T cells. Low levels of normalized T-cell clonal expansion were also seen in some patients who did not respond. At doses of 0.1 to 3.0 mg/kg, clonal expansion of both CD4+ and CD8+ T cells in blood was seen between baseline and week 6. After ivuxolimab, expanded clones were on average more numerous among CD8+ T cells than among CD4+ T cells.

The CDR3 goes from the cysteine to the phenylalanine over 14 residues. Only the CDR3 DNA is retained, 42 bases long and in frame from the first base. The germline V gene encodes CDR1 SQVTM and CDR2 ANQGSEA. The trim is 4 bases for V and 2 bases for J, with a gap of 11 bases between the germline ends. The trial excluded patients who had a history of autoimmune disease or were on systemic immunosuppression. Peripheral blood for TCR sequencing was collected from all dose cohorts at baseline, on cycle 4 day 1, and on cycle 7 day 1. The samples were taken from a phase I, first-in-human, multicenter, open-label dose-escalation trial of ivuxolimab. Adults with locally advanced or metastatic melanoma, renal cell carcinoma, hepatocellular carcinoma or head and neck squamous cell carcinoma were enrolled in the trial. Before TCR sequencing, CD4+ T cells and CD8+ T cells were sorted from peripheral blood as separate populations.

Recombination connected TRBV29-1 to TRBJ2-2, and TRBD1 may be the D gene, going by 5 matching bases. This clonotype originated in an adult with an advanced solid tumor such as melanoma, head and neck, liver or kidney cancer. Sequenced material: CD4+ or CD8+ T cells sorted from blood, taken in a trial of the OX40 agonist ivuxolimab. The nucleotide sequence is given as TGCAGCGTTGTTGACAGTGGAAACACCGGGGAGCTGTTTTTT. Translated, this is CSVVDSGNTGELFF.